The 20 T cell receptor beta chains below all came from one sample that was sequenced in a study of sequential checkpoint blockade in melanoma. The method was immunoSEQ multiplex PCR; TCRdb's version includes in-frame clones alone and lacks a portion of them. The sample holds approximately 12,000 clones, less than 75% seen once. The sample's treatment: randomized to nivolumab then ipilimumab (arm A) or the reverse (arm B). The specimen comprised CD8+ T cells sorted from blood (inferred from file names), sampled from a patient given nivolumab and ipilimumab in sequence. The receptors were gathered from a human donor with melanoma.

This rearrangement joins TRBV2 to TRBJ1-6; tentative D call: TRBD1 (5 bases). The CDR3 contains 14 residues. V lost 3 bases, J lost 9 bases, and 12 bases lay in between. The germline gives CDR1 SNHLY, CDR2 FYNNEI. CDR3 in amino acids: CASSDAGWGSPLHF. The CDR3 DNA is TGTGCCAGCAGTGACGCAGGGTGGGGTTCACCCCTCCACTTT.

The chain has TRBV9 and TRBJ1-2; 9 nucleotides agree with TRBD1. From germline, CDR1 is SGDLS and CDR2 YYNGEE. This CDR3 has 16 amino acids. J was trimmed by 4 bases and V by 4 bases; bases with no gene match: 11. As DNA, the CDR3 is TGTGCCAGCAGCCTATCCGGGACAGGGAGGGCCTATGGCTACACCTTC. This sequence encodes CASSLSGTGRAYGYTF.

The CDR3 here is CASSLMAGGWGYF. The CDR3 DNA is TGCGCCAGCAGCTTGATGGCGGGAGGATGGGGGTACTTC. The rearrangement links TRBV5-1 to TRBJ2-7; 8 bases map to TRBD2. The CDR3 consists of 13 residues. Germline-derived CDR1 and CDR2 are SGHRS and YFSETQ. V dropped 1 base and J dropped 12; count of bases not matched to a gene: 9.

The rearrangement uses TRBV19 and TRBJ2-3, with 14 positions matching TRBD2. The J segment lost 4 bases and the V segment lost 3 bases, leaving 12 bases of the junction unmatched. The CDR3 has 19 amino acids. The germline gives CDR1 LNHDA, CDR2 SQIVND (reference sequence). This chain's CDR3 is CASSILRLRLAGGSDTQYF. In nucleotides, the CDR3 is TGTGCCAGTAGTATCTTAAGACTACGACTAGCGGGAGGGTCAGATACGCAGTATTTT.

This chain joins TRBV7-6 and TRBJ2-7; D is possibly TRBD1 (6 bases). The CDR3 sequence is 14 residues long. Deletions cut 5 bases from V and 2 bases from J, with 13 bases between. Germline CDR1 SGHVS, CDR2 FNYEAQ. CDR3 in amino acids: CASSPMGDTYEQYF. For the CDR3, the DNA is TGTGCCAGCAGCCCAATGGGGGACACCTACGAGCAGTACTTC.

This sequence joins TRBV28 and TRBJ1-5, with D unresolved. The CDR3 is 14 amino acids. The V end lost 1 base, the J end lost 4 bases, and 8 bases lay between the germline ends. The germline V gene encodes CDR1 MDHEN and CDR2 SYDVKM. The CDR3 loop reads CASSLSQLNQPQHF. The CDR3, as DNA: TGTGCCAGCAGTTTATCACAGTTGAATCAGCCCCAGCATTTT.

The V and J genes are TRBV28 and TRBJ1-2, with 7 bases aligning to TRBD1. V lost 5 bases and J lost 3; bases outside the gene matches: 6. In germline, CDR1 is MDHEN, CDR2 SYDVKM. CDR3 size: 14 residues. CDR3 DNA sequence: TGTGCCAGCAGTCTGACGGACAGGCACTATGGCTACACCTTC. Translated: CASSLTDRHYGYTF.

The chain recombines TRBV6-1 with TRBJ2-5; weak D call: TRBD2 (5 bases). Trimming cost V 11 bases and J 5 bases, with 12 bases left between them. This CDR3 spans 11 amino acids. The V gene's germline CDR1 is MNHNS and CDR2 SASEGT. CDR3 loop: CASRSGETQYF. In DNA form, the CDR3 reads TGTGCCTCCCGCTCGGGGGAGACCCAGTACTTC.

This sequence joins TRBV6-1 and TRBJ1-4; TRBD1 aligns across 7 bases. Trimming took 2 bases from V and 4 from J; bases not matched to a gene: 10. The CDR3 length is 17 residues. Germline CDR1 reads MNHNS; CDR2 reads SASEGT. The DNA for the CDR3 is TGTGCCAGCAGTGAATACGACCTAGGGGGCTATAATGAAAAACTGTTTTTT. This sequence encodes CASSEYDLGGYNEKLFF.

The chain combines TRBV9 with TRBJ1-6; TRBD1 aligns across 7 bases. This CDR3 is 16 amino acids long. Germline CDR1 and CDR2: SGDLS and YYNGEE. The V segment lost 0 bases and the J segment 7 bases; nucleotides outside the gene matches: 7. CDR3 sequence (DNA): TGTGCCAGCAGCGTAGCCCCGGACAGGAGGAATTCACCCCTCCACTTT. Amino acid sequence: CASSVAPDRRNSPLHF.

As concerns this clone: Relative to the germline gene, one junction end is altered; a read error may explain this. The chain joins TRBV5-6 to TRBJ2-5; the D gene is possibly TRBD1 (6 bases). The V gene's germline CDR1 is SGHDT and CDR2 YYEEEE. CDR3 length: 15 amino acids. CDR3 in amino acids: CASSLAGAKLESQYF. The CDR3, as DNA: TGTGCCAGCAGCTTGGCAGGGGCGAAACTAGAGAGCCAGTACTTC.

This sequence joins TRBV9 and TRBJ2-1, with 7 positions matching TRBD2. Germline trimming cut 0 bases from V and 7 bases from J; bases unmatched to any gene: 7. Germline CDR1 SGDLS, CDR2 YYNGEE. The CDR3 sequence is 15 residues long. CDR3 in amino acids: CASSVGAGPRNEQFF. Here the CDR3 DNA reads TGTGCCAGCAGCGTAGGAGCGGGGCCCAGGAATGAGCAGTTCTTC.

This clone was picked up a small number of times. V and J are TRBV29-1 and TRBJ2-3, with TRBD2 matching 9 bases. The V and J ends lost 4 bases and 2 bases, in that order; junction bases with no gene match: 1. The CDR3 has 13 amino acids. The germline V gene encodes CDR1 SQVTM and CDR2 ANQGSEA. The chain's CDR3 is CSVASGITDTQYF. The CDR3 DNA sequence: TGCAGCGTTGCTAGCGGGATCACAGATACGCAGTATTTT.

The rearrangement links TRBV6-5 to TRBJ1-5; TRBD1 matches 7 bases. CDR1 is MNHEY and CDR2 is SVGAGI in the germline V gene. CDR3 length: 15 amino acids. With V trimmed by 8 bases and J by 1 base, 8 bases remained unmatched. CDR3 nucleotides: TGTGCCAGCGTACGAGGGGGCCGGAGCAATCAGCCCCAGCATTTT. It translates to CASVRGGRSNQPQHF.

The chain recombines TRBV4-1 with TRBJ2-7, with TRBD2 matching 8 bases. V shed 2 bases, J shed 0 bases, and the junction held 3 bases outside the gene matches. From germline, CDR1 is MGHRA and CDR2 YSYEKL. This CDR3 is built from 15 residues. CDR3 in DNA: TGCGCCAGCAGCCAAAGGGCGGGAGGCTCCTACGAGCAGTACTTC. Translating gives CASSQRAGGSYEQYF.

The rearrangement links TRBV4-1 to TRBJ2-3, with TRBD1 as a possible D gene (5 bases). V lost 0 bases, J lost 6 bases, and 16 bases lay in between. CDR1 and CDR2 (germline): MGHRA, YSYEKL. The CDR3 runs to 16 residues. The chain's CDR3 is CASSQDMSGKGDTQYF. In DNA form, the CDR3 reads TGCGCCAGCAGCCAAGATATGTCAGGGAAAGGGGATACGCAGTATTTT.

This chain uses TRBV19 with TRBJ1-1; TRBD1 agrees at 8 bases. V gave up 3 bases and J gave up 5 bases; unmatched junction bases: 8. This CDR3 has 15 residues. In germline, CDR1 is LNHDA, CDR2 SQIVND (reference sequence). CDR3 DNA: TGTGCCAGTAGTATCTCCAGGGGGCTAGTTACTGAAGCTTTCTTT. Encoded protein: CASSISRGLVTEAFF. The full variable domain, in which reference TRBV19 and TRBJ1-1 provide the parts outside the CDR3, is DGGITQSPKYLFRKEGQNVTLSCEQNLNHDAMYWYRQDPGQGLRLIYYSQIVNDFQKGDIAEGYSVSREKKESFPLTVTSAQKNPTAFYLCASSISRGLVTEAFFGQGTRLTVV.

The chain is built from TRBV19 and TRBJ1-1; 8 positions match TRBD1. There are 15 residues in the CDR3. Germline V CDR1 and CDR2: LNHDA, SQIVND (reference sequence). Trimming removed 4 bases from V and 8 bases from J; junction bases left unmatched: 12. Written as DNA, the CDR3 is TGTGCCAGTAGTAAATTTGGACAGGGAACTACAGAAGCTTTCTTT. This gives the protein CASSKFGQGTTEAFF.

Worth noting for this clone: Mismatch with germline at one junction end may stem from a read error. The chain joins TRBV28 to TRBJ2-1; D is uncertain. Germline V lookup: CDR1 MDHEN, CDR2 SYDVKM. The CDR3 has 14 residues. The CDR3 sequence: CGSSFSSVYNEQFF. Written as DNA, the CDR3 is TGTGGCAGCAGTTTCTCGTCGGTCTACAATGAGCAGTTCTTC. Drawing the rest from reference TRBV28 and TRBJ2-1, the complete variable domain is DVKVTQSSRYLVKRTGEKVFLECVQDMDHENMFWYRQDPGLGLRLIYFSYDVKMKEKGDIPEGYSVSREKKERFSLILESASTNQTSMYLCGSSFSSVYNEQFFGPGTRLTVL.

This clone was found once. The rearrangement links TRBV10-2 to TRBJ2-5; D uncertain. Germline CDR1 WSHSY, CDR2 SAAADI. With 9 bases removed from V and 2 bases from J, the gap between germline ends came to 10 bases. CDR3 length equals 12 residues. CDR3 loop: CASLGPQETQYF. CDR3 nucleotide sequence: TGCGCCAGTCTTGGGCCTCAAGAGACCCAGTACTTC.